This T cell receptor (beta chain) emerged from a study of blood T cells in healthy people across ages. The CDR3 sequence is 15 residues long. J lost 7 bases, V lost 3 bases, and 13 bases had no gene match. The germline V gene encodes CDR1 SGHKS and CDR2 YYEKEE (reference sequence). Next came a second PCR, run for about 7 to 12 cycles, which used a sample-barcoded 5' primer along with a J-beta primer mix. TCRdb independently ran MiXCR on the 5' RACE reads; one entry per CDR3 protein. Seen here are around 1,100,000 distinct CDR3 sequences, 35% to 40% observed once, and the top ten hold around 12%. The chain uses TRBV5-5 and TRBJ2-7, with 7 positions matching TRBD1. Sequenced: blood. This clonotype was obtained from a young man in good health. The CDR3 loop reads CASSWDRGLGNEQYF. The CDR3 region has the DNA TGTGCCAGCAGCTGGGACAGAGGGTTGGGGAATGAGCAGTACTTC.